These 27 T cell receptor beta chains were all obtained from the same sample, sequenced in a study of PD-L1 blockade in urothelial cancer. TCRdb's table, derived via immunoSEQ multiplex PCR, lists solely in-frame clones and lacks some. The repertoire holds more than 90,000 clones, around four fifths seen once, with under 10% in the top ten. The time point: peripheral blood 6 weeks after treatment start. This material consisted of PBMCs, taken around atezolizumab (anti-PD-L1) treatment. These receptor sequences come from a man in his 70s with urothelial cancer.

This sequence joins TRBV7-3 and TRBJ2-1; a possible D gene is TRBD2 (7 bases). The CDR3 totals 16 residues. Germline CDR1 reads SGHTA; CDR2 reads FQGTGA. Trimming removed 1 base from V and 6 bases from J, with 16 bases in between. CDR3 protein: CASSLSGAGAINEQFF. CDR3 DNA sequence: TGTGCCAGCAGCTTAAGTGGGGCGGGGGCGATCAATGAGCAGTTCTTC.

J is TRBJ2-1 and V is TRBV4-1, with 7 nucleotides matching TRBD1. With V trimmed by 9 bases and J by 9 bases, 14 bases remained unmatched. CDR1 and CDR2 from the germline V gene are MGHRA and YSYEKL. This CDR3 comprises 14 residues. For the CDR3, the DNA is TGCGCCAGTGCGAAGGTGGCAGGGGGATTTGAGCAGTTCTTC. Protein product: CASAKVAGGFEQFF.

The chain has TRBV9 and TRBJ2-7, with 13 bases lining up with TRBD2. This CDR3 has 19 residues. Germline V lookup: CDR1 SGDLS, CDR2 YYNGEE. V lost 0 bases and J lost 2; bases outside the gene matches: 11. The CDR3 sequence is CASSVEEMGTSGVPYEQYF. CDR3 nucleotides: TGTGCCAGCAGCGTAGAGGAAATGGGGACTAGCGGGGTCCCCTACGAGCAGTACTTC.

V usage is TRBV30 and J usage is TRBJ1-1; possibly TRBD1 for D (5 bases). The germline gives CDR1 GTSNPN, CDR2 SVGIG (reference sequence). V lost 0 bases and J 2 bases, leaving 10 bases between the germline ends. The CDR3 spans 14 residues. The CDR3 here is CAWSVQDTNTEAFF. The CDR3 DNA reads TGTGCCTGGAGTGTACAGGACACAAACACTGAAGCTTTCTTT.

The rearrangement links TRBV7-2 to TRBJ2-5; TRBD2 might be the D (5 bases). From germline, CDR1 is SGHTA and CDR2 FQGNSA. V lost 2 bases, J lost 2 bases, and 12 bases lay in between. The CDR3 has 15 amino acids. The CDR3 is CASSLNGRGQETQYF. The CDR3 nucleotides read TGTGCCAGCAGCTTAAATGGACGGGGTCAAGAGACCCAGTACTTC. Supplemented by reference TRBV7-2 and TRBJ2-5, the full variable domain reads GAGVSQSPSNKVTEKGKDVELRCDPISGHTALYWYRQSLGQGLEFLIYFQGNSAPDKSGLPSDRFSAERTGGSVSTLTIQRTQQEDSAVYLCASSLNGRGQETQYFGPGTRLLVL.

The chain uses TRBV5-1 and TRBJ2-7, with a possible D match to TRBD2 (6 bases). The CDR3 contains 14 residues. Germline V CDR1 and CDR2: SGHRS, YFSETQ. V was shortened by 4 bases and J by 6 bases, with 17 bases between the two germline ends. CDR3 sequence reads: CASSPDRPEGEQYF. CDR3 sequence (DNA): TGCGCCAGCAGCCCGGACCGGCCGGAGGGCGAGCAGTACTTC.

DNA for the CDR3: TGTGCCAGCAGCCGACCCACTAGCGGGAGCCCCAATGAGCAGTTCTTC. Translating gives CASSRPTSGSPNEQFF. J is TRBJ2-1 and V is TRBV7-9; 11 bases fit TRBD2. Germline assignment: CDR1 SEHNR and CDR2 FQNEAQ (reference sequence). This CDR3 is built from 16 residues. Trimming at V came to 5 bases and at J to 6 bases, leaving 9 bases not matched to a gene. Supplemented by reference TRBV7-9 and TRBJ2-1, the full variable domain reads DTGVSQNPRHKITKRGQNVTFRCDPISEHNRLYWYRQTLGQGPEFLTYFQNEAQLEKSRLLSDRFSAERPKGSFSTLEIQRTEQGDSAMYLCASSRPTSGSPNEQFFGPGTRLTVL.

The chain combines TRBV4-3 with TRBJ1-3; D not certain. Germline CDR1 reads LGHNA; CDR2 reads YSLEER. The CDR3 runs to 16 residues. Deletions cut 0 bases from V and 0 bases from J, with 9 bases between. CDR3 bases: TGCGCCAGCAGCCAAGAACGCGAGAGCTCTGGAAACACCATATATTTT. Its translation: CASSQERESSGNTIYF.

This clone was counted a single time. The V call is TRBV5-1, the J call TRBJ2-7, with 7 bases matching TRBD1. Germline trimming cut 4 bases from V and 0 bases from J; bases unmatched to any gene: 7. Germline CDR1 and CDR2: SGHRS and YFSETQ. The CDR3 spans 15 residues. The CDR3 loop reads CASSTRQGSSYEQYF. DNA for the CDR3: TGCGCCAGCAGCACCCGACAGGGTAGCTCCTACGAGCAGTACTTC.

This chain connects TRBV5-1 to TRBJ1-1; the D gene is possibly TRBD1 (6 bases). The CDR3 is made up of 16 amino acids. In germline, CDR1 is SGHRS, CDR2 YFSETQ. Trimming removed 0 bases from V and 5 bases from J, with 17 bases in between. The CDR3: CASSLAAGQRGTEAFF. Written as DNA, the CDR3 is TGCGCCAGCAGCTTGGCGGCAGGGCAGAGGGGGACTGAAGCTTTCTTT.

The CDR3: CACHRGQANTGELFF. The CDR3 region has the DNA TGTGCCTGTCACCGGGGACAGGCAAACACCGGGGAGCTGTTTTTT. The rearrangement links TRBV5-4 to TRBJ2-2; 8 bases are a match to TRBD1. The CDR3 sequence is 15 residues long. The ends lost 10 bases at V and 2 bases at J; junction bases unmatched: 10. Germline V gene lookup returns CDR1 SGHNT and CDR2 YYREEE (reference sequence).

This rearrangement joins TRBV11-3 to TRBJ2-1, with 9 bases lining up with TRBD2. With 5 bases clipped from V and 8 bases from J, the junction kept 4 bases outside the gene matches. Germline V gene lookup returns CDR1 SGHNT and CDR2 YENEEA. CDR3 length: 13 amino acids. CDR3 coding DNA: TGTGCCAGCAGCCCAGCGGGAGGCTATGAGCAGTTCTTC. Its translation is CASSPAGGYEQFF.

This clone has a handful of counts. The gene calls are TRBV5-8 and TRBJ2-5, with D possibly matching TRBD2 (5 bases). The CDR3 has 15 residues. Deletions cut 1 base from V and 2 bases from J, with 12 bases between. Germline assignment: CDR1 SGHTS and CDR2 YDEGEE. Here the CDR3 reads CASSLRVGMQETQYF. CDR3 DNA sequence: TGTGCCAGCAGCTTGCGGGTCGGGATGCAAGAGACCCAGTACTTC.

This sequence joins TRBV4-3 and TRBJ2-1; 8 nucleotides agree with TRBD2. The J segment lost 2 bases and the V segment lost 0 bases, leaving 3 bases of the junction unmatched. Germline lookup yields CDR1 LGHNA and CDR2 YSLEER. CDR3 length: 16 residues. DNA for the CDR3: TGCGCCAGCAGCCAAGATCCGGGAGGGCCCTACAATGAGCAGTTCTTC. It specifies CASSQDPGGPYNEQFF.

This chain connects TRBV11-3 to TRBJ2-5; D perhaps matches TRBD1 (6 bases). CDR3 length: 16 residues. From germline, CDR1 is SGHNT and CDR2 YENEEA. V was shortened by 6 bases and J by 4 bases, with 21 bases between the two germline ends. CDR3 coding DNA: TGTGCCAGCAGTCCCCCAGGGGAAAGGCTTGTAGAGACCCAGTACTTC. Its translation: CASSPPGERLVETQYF.

The chain is built from TRBV2 and TRBJ1-1; maybe TRBD1 (5 bases). V was clipped by 2 bases and J by 1 base, with 11 bases between them. The length of the CDR3 is 15 residues. Germline V gives CDR1 SNHLY, CDR2 FYNNEI. DNA of the CDR3: TGTGCCAGCAGTGAACAGGGTTTCACGAACACTGAAGCTTTCTTT. This gives the protein CASSEQGFTNTEAFF.

V usage is TRBV7-2 and J usage is TRBJ2-7; 10 bases map to TRBD1. The junction had 4 bases not matched to a gene; V was cut back by 5 bases and J by 3 bases. The germline V gene has CDR1 SGHTA and CDR2 FQGNSA. The CDR3 has 14 residues. The CDR3 DNA reads as TGTGCCAGCAGCCCGGACAGGGGGAGCTACGAGCAGTACTTC. Encoded protein: CASSPDRGSYEQYF. The whole variable domain, remainder taken from reference TRBV7-2 and TRBJ2-7, is GAGVSQSPSNKVTEKGKDVELRCDPISGHTALYWYRQSLGQGLEFLIYFQGNSAPDKSGLPSDRFSAERTGGSVSTLTIQRTQQEDSAVYLCASSPDRGSYEQYFGPGTRLTVT.

The V gene is TRBV7-6, the J gene TRBJ2-7; the D gene is possibly TRBD1 (6 bases). Per germline, CDR1 SGHVS and CDR2 FNYEAQ. The germline V and J ends were trimmed by 5 bases and 5 bases, with 13 bases remaining between them. The CDR3 runs to 13 residues. This CDR3 reads CASSHVQGDEQYF. The CDR3 bases are TGTGCCAGCAGCCACGTACAGGGCGACGAGCAGTACTTC.

The chain joins TRBV5-1 to TRBJ2-2, with TRBD1 matching 7 bases. Trimming removed 1 base from V and 7 bases from J; junction bases left unmatched: 7. Germline CDR1 reads SGHRS; CDR2 reads YFSETQ. The CDR3 has 15 amino acids. CDR3 sequence: CASSLMAGGDGELFF. The CDR3 bases are TGCGCCAGCAGCTTGATGGCAGGGGGAGACGGGGAGCTGTTTTTT.

This chain links TRBV7-8 with TRBJ2-5; 7 nucleotides line up with TRBD2. CDR1 is SGHVS, CDR2 FQNEAQ, per germline. V gave up 5 bases and J gave up 5 bases; unmatched junction bases: 11. This CDR3 region has 15 residues. CDR3 in DNA: TGTGCCAGCAGCCAAGTTCGGGGGGTCTGGGAGACCCAGTACTTC. It translates to CASSQVRGVWETQYF.

V and J are TRBV18 and TRBJ2-2; maybe TRBD2 (6 bases). The CDR3 length is 16 residues. Germline V lookup: CDR1 KGHSH, CDR2 LQKENI. Trimming took off 4 bases at V and 0 bases at J, with 12 bases between the two ends. The CDR3 loop reads CASSRLAPTNTGELFF. Written as DNA, the CDR3 is TGTGCCAGCTCACGGCTAGCGCCCACGAACACCGGGGAGCTGTTTTTT.

The V and J genes are TRBV5-4 and TRBJ2-1; 12 nucleotides match TRBD2. With 0 bases clipped from V and 9 bases from J, the junction kept 10 bases outside the gene matches. The length of the CDR3 is 17 residues. Germline V lookup: CDR1 SGHNT, CDR2 YYREEE (reference sequence). The CDR3 spells CASSLEGGLAGRAEQFF. In nucleotides, the CDR3 is TGTGCCAGCAGCTTGGAGGGCGGACTAGCGGGGCGAGCTGAGCAGTTCTTC.

The chain combines TRBV7-9 with TRBJ2-3; D gene ambiguous. From germline, CDR1 is SEHNR and CDR2 FQNEAQ (reference sequence). The V and J ends lost 6 bases and 3 bases respectively, with 25 bases between them. The CDR3 sequence is 18 residues long. CDR3 protein: CASSKWVGSTQKTDTQYF. The CDR3 DNA reads as TGTGCCAGCAGTAAATGGGTGGGCAGTACCCAGAAGACAGATACGCAGTATTTT. The whole variable domain, remainder taken from reference TRBV7-9 and TRBJ2-3, is DTGVSQNPRHKITKRGQNVTFRCDPISEHNRLYWYRQTLGQGPEFLTYFQNEAQLEKSRLLSDRFSAERPKGSFSTLEIQRTEQGDSAMYLCASSKWVGSTQKTDTQYFGPGTRLTVL.

This clone was observed a single time. This sequence joins TRBV6-5 and TRBJ2-1; TRBD1 aligns across 10 bases. The V and J ends lost 2 bases and 9 bases, in that order; junction bases with no gene match: 7. Germline V gives CDR1 MNHEY, CDR2 SVGAGI. This CDR3 has 15 amino acids. The CDR3, as DNA: TGTGCCAGCAGTTACCCCGGGACAGGGGTCGGTGAGCAGTTCTTC. Translating it yields CASSYPGTGVGEQFF.

The chain uses TRBV7-8 and TRBJ1-4, with 10 bases lining up with TRBD1. V was clipped by 5 bases and J by 1 base; unmatched bases: 7. Germline V gene data show CDR1 as SGHVS and CDR2 as FQNEAQ. This CDR3 is built from 17 residues. CDR3 nucleotides: TGTGCCAGCAGCCCCCGGACAGGGGGGAGAACTAATGAAAAACTGTTTTTT. Encoded protein: CASSPRTGGRTNEKLFF.

This chain joins TRBV9 and TRBJ2-5; 8 bases fit TRBD1. Germline loops: CDR1 SGDLS, CDR2 YYNGEE. The CDR3 is made up of 14 amino acids. V shed 3 bases and J 5 bases; nucleotides not matched to a gene: 6. The DNA for the CDR3 is TGTGCCAGCAGCGCGACAGGGGCATGGGAGACCCAGTACTTC. Translated, it gives CASSATGAWETQYF. Filled out from reference TRBV9 and TRBJ2-5, the complete variable domain reads DSGVTQTPKHLITATGQRVTLRCSPRSGDLSVYWYQQSLDQGLQFLIQYYNGEERAKGNILERFSAQQFPDLHSELNLSSLELGDSALYFCASSATGAWETQYFGPGTRLLVL.

This chain connects TRBV11-1 to TRBJ2-7, with a weak D call TRBD1 (6 bases). Germline lookup yields CDR1 SGHAT and CDR2 FQDESV (reference sequence). V lost 5 bases and J 3 bases, leaving 8 bases between the germline ends. The CDR3 is 12 residues long. This CDR3 reads CASSQQGYEQYF. For the CDR3, the DNA is TGTGCCAGCAGCCAACAGGGCTACGAGCAGTACTTC. The variable domain in full, with the rest retrieved from reference TRBV11-1 and TRBJ2-7, is EAEVAQSPRYKITEKSQAVAFWCDPISGHATLYWYRQILGQGPELLVQFQDESVVDDSQLPKDRFSAERLKGVDSTLKIQPAELGDSAMYLCASSQQGYEQYFGPGTRLTVT.